This T cell receptor (beta chain) was found in a study of blood T cell repertoires in COVID-19. Overall study: COVID-19 samples collected from the United States, Italy and Spain covered acute and convalescent phases. From T cells, B-cell-depleted T cells, or PBMCs came the material, which was cDNA or gDNA.

How the authors handled the data: Counts of nucleated cells, estimated from reference gene primer amplification, were obtained. Only in-frame clones appear in the TCRdb table, and some are missing; sequencing was by immunoSEQ multiplex PCR. Clone size and the V and J calls come from that table; the DNA yielded D and trimming. Of 100,000 to 150,000 clones listed, about 91% are singletons. Germline CDR1 is SGHRS and CDR2 is YFSETQ. The CDR3 length is 16 residues. The V end lost 0 bases, the J end lost 4 bases, and 16 bases lay between the germline ends. The sequenced sample consisted of peripheral blood. This clonotype was sampled from a man over 45 with acute or convalescent COVID-19. The V call is TRBV5-1, the J call TRBJ1-1, with a weak D call TRBD1 (6 bases). The CDR3: CASSLEYLGASTEAFF. The CDR3 nucleotides read TGCGCCAGCAGCTTGGAATACCTGGGGGCGAGCACTGAAGCTTTCTTT.